The rows below give T cell receptor beta chains drawn from one sample of a study of T cell responses to AZD1222 COVID-19 vaccine. This table comes from immunoSEQ multiplex PCR, and its TCRdb copy is limited to in-frame clones, with some not included. The sample consists of some 80,000 clones, 90% of them appearing once. The sequenced sample was peripheral blood, obtained on day 0 of AZD1222 vaccination. The receptors derive from an adult in good health. The CDR3 runs from the conserved cysteine through the conserved F or W. Fields, in order: V gene, clone size, J gene, D gene, CDR3 DNA, CDR3 protein. D genes are given only for firm matches. Rows may omit the clone size; those that give it use once, few, many or a size class.

v_gene: TRBV6-1; abundance: .; j_gene: TRBJ1-3; d_gene: .; CDR3nt: TGTGCCAGCAGTGAAAGCGTGAGGTTCGGAAACACCATATATTTT; CDR3aa: CASSESVRFGNTIYF
v_gene: TRBV4-2; abundance: .; j_gene: TRBJ1-2; d_gene: .; CDR3nt: TGTGCCAGCAGCCAAGATGCGGCGGCAGGCCTGGGGGGCTACACCTTC; CDR3aa: CASSQDAAAGLGGYTF
v_gene: TRBV20-1; abundance: .; j_gene: TRBJ2-4; d_gene: .; CDR3nt: TGCAGTGCTAGAGAGAGGGACGAAGGCCTCTTC; CDR3aa: CSARERDEGLF
v_gene: TRBV19; abundance: .; j_gene: TRBJ1-1; d_gene: .; CDR3nt: TGTGCCAGTAGTATATTCCTGAGGGAGTCTGAAGCTTTCTTT; CDR3aa: CASSIFLRESEAFF
v_gene: TRBV3-1/TRBV3-2; abundance: few; j_gene: TRBJ2-3; d_gene: TRBD2; CDR3nt: TGTGCCAGCAGCCGGACTAGCGGGGCCTCTAGCACAGATACGCAGTATTTT; CDR3aa: CASSRTSGASSTDTQYF
v_gene: TRBV7-9; abundance: .; j_gene: TRBJ2-5; d_gene: TRBD1; CDR3nt: TGTGCCAGCAGCTTACGGACAGGGGTGGACCAAGAGACCCAGTACTTC; CDR3aa: CASSLRTGVDQETQYF
v_gene: TRBV7-3; abundance: .; j_gene: TRBJ2-7; d_gene: TRBD1; CDR3nt: TGTGCCAGCAGCTTAACCGGGACAGAACCCCTCTACGAGCAGTACTTC; CDR3aa: CASSLTGTEPLYEQYF
v_gene: TRBV6-2/TRBV6-3; abundance: .; j_gene: TRBJ1-2; d_gene: TRBD1; CDR3nt: TGTGCCAGCAGTACCCACGGGACAGGGGGCTCCTATGGCTACACCTTC; CDR3aa: CASSTHGTGGSYGYTF
v_gene: TRBV6-5; abundance: .; j_gene: TRBJ1-2; d_gene: TRBD1; CDR3nt: TGTGCCAGCAGTTACTGGGGGGACAGGGGGAGGGGTGGCTACACCTTC; CDR3aa: CASSYWGDRGRGGYTF
v_gene: TRBV11-3; abundance: few; j_gene: TRBJ2-7; d_gene: .; CDR3nt: TGTGCCAGCAGCTTAGACGGGGTTCGCGAGCAGTACTTC; CDR3aa: CASSLDGVREQYF
v_gene: TRBV3-1/TRBV3-2; abundance: .; j_gene: TRBJ2-2; d_gene: .; CDR3nt: TGTGCCAGCAGCCATGGGGGAACCGGGGAGCTGTTTTTT; CDR3aa: CASSHGGTGELFF
v_gene: TRBV3-1/TRBV3-2; abundance: .; j_gene: TRBJ1-2; d_gene: TRBD1; CDR3nt: TGTGCCAGCAGCGGGACAGGGATTATTTTTAACTATGGCTACACCTTC; CDR3aa: CASSGTGIIFNYGYTF
v_gene: TRBV4-2; abundance: .; j_gene: TRBJ2-5; d_gene: TRBD1; CDR3nt: TGTGCCAGCAGCCCCTTCCGAGGGGGCGAGTACGTAGAAGAGACCCAGTACTTC; CDR3aa: CASSPFRGGEYVEETQYF
v_gene: TRBV5-4; abundance: .; j_gene: TRBJ1-1; d_gene: .; CDR3nt: TGTGCCAGCAGGCCGACGGACTTAAACACTGAAGCTTTCTTT; CDR3aa: CASRPTDLNTEAFF
v_gene: TRBV27; abundance: .; j_gene: TRBJ1-1; d_gene: .; CDR3nt: TGTGCCAGCACCCAAAGGCAGGGCTATGGCGGGGCTTTCTTT; CDR3aa: CASTQRQGYGGAFF
v_gene: TRBV15; abundance: .; j_gene: TRBJ2-1; d_gene: TRBD2; CDR3nt: TGTGCCACCAGCACAGCCCGGGGGGACAATGAGCAGTTCTTC; CDR3aa: CATSTARGDNEQFF
v_gene: TRBV19; abundance: .; j_gene: TRBJ2-1; d_gene: .; CDR3nt: TGTGCCAGTAGCCGCCCCGGATTGGCGGGAAATGAGCAGTTCTTC; CDR3aa: CASSRPGLAGNEQFF
v_gene: TRBV4-3; abundance: .; j_gene: TRBJ1-5; d_gene: .; CDR3nt: TGCGCCAGCAGCCAAGATCTTCGGACACCCCTACATTTT; CDR3aa: CASSQDLRTPLHF
v_gene: TRBV5-4; abundance: .; j_gene: TRBJ1-3; d_gene: .; CDR3nt: TGTGCCAGCAGCCTCGGGTCTGGAAACACCATATATTTT; CDR3aa: CASSLGSGNTIYF
v_gene: TRBV15; abundance: .; j_gene: TRBJ1-1; d_gene: .; CDR3nt: TGTGCCACCAGCTACGGACGGATTAACACTGAAGCTTTCTTT; CDR3aa: CATSYGRINTEAFF
v_gene: TRBV18; abundance: .; j_gene: TRBJ2-5; d_gene: .; CDR3nt: TGTGCCAGCTCTGCCGGGATTCAGGAGACCCAGTACTTC; CDR3aa: CASSAGIQETQYF
v_gene: TRBV11-2; abundance: .; j_gene: TRBJ2-5; d_gene: .; CDR3nt: TGTGCCAGCAGCTACCGAGGGGGGGGTGAAGAGACCCAGTACTTC; CDR3aa: CASSYRGGGEETQYF
v_gene: TRBV27; abundance: few; j_gene: TRBJ2-2; d_gene: TRBD2; CDR3nt: TGTGCCAGCAGTCAAACGACTAGCGGGGGCACCCGTGTCACCGGGGAGCTGTTTTTT; CDR3aa: CASSQTTSGGTRVTGELFF
v_gene: TRBV24-1; abundance: .; j_gene: TRBJ1-5; d_gene: TRBD1; CDR3nt: TGTGCCACCAGTGATTCGGACAGGGTGGGTTATCAGCCCCAGCATTTT; CDR3aa: CATSDSDRVGYQPQHF
v_gene: TRBV5-4; abundance: .; j_gene: TRBJ2-1; d_gene: .; CDR3nt: TGTGCCAGCAGCTCCGCCCGGGACCGCTCCTACAATGAGCAGTTCTTC; CDR3aa: CASSSARDRSYNEQFF
v_gene: TRBV18; abundance: .; j_gene: TRBJ1-1; d_gene: TRBD1; CDR3nt: TGTGCCAGCTCCCATGGACAGGAGAACACTGAAGCTTTCTTT; CDR3aa: CASSHGQENTEAFF
v_gene: TRBV28; abundance: .; j_gene: TRBJ1-2; d_gene: .; CDR3nt: TGTGCCAGCAGTTTAGAACAGGATAACTATGGCTACACCTTC; CDR3aa: CASSLEQDNYGYTF